This TCR beta chain was identified during a study of blood T cell repertoires in COVID-19. As for the study in general: Samples came from the United States, Italy and Spain, spanning acute and convalescent COVID-19. PBMCs, B-cell-depleted T cells, or T cells provided the cDNA or gDNA that made up the material.

As processed by the authors: The assay estimated nucleated cells by amplifying reference gene primers. Some clones are missing from TCRdb's copy, which holds only in-frame ones; the method was immunoSEQ multiplex PCR. V and J calls plus clone size are reproduced from that table; the DNA served to infer D and trimming. This table holds 150,000 to 160,000 clones, about 73% found once. Germline V gene sequence: CDR1 MNHEY, CDR2 SVGEGT. The CDR3 length is 14 residues. With V trimmed by 2 bases and J by 7 bases, 7 bases remained unmatched. Sequencing used peripheral blood. The chain carries TRBV6-2 or TRBV6-3 and TRBJ1-2; 7 bases align to TRBD1. The origin of this receptor is a man older than 75 with acute or convalescent COVID-19. The CDR3 sequence is CASSYGTVSIGYTF. The CDR3 nucleotides are TGTGCCAGCAGTTACGGGACAGTTTCCATTGGCTACACCTTC.